These T cell receptor beta chains were read from a single sample in a study of beta chain features in type 1 diabetes. Libraries were prepared by immunoSEQ multiplex PCR; TCRdb keeps only in-frame clonotypes and omits some of them. The table has around 40,000 clones, just over 50% seen once. Material: Tregs from blood. The receptors were gathered from a woman in her late teens or twenties in good health. Both conserved end residues are part of each CDR3.

v_call,j_call,cdr3_aa
TRBV28,TRBJ2-7,CASSPRGQAPYEQYF
TRBV5-6,TRBJ1-1,CASSQEGTAGGAFF
TRBV9,TRBJ2-1,CASSVEHSNSYNEQFF
TRBV6-1,TRBJ1-4,CASVGAATNEKLFF
TRBV11-2,TRBJ2-7,CASRSVGGVYEQYF
TRBV28,TRBJ1-2,CASSAASPGAYYGYTF
TRBV7-9,TRBJ2-3,CASSSYRGLLVDTQYF
TRBV18,TRBJ2-7,CASSPPQGAYYEQYF
TRBV28,TRBJ2-7,CASSLSVWVKRDREQYF
TRBV6-1,TRBJ1-5,CASSEAPGTGGQPQHF
TRBV5-1,TRBJ2-6,CASGEQSGANVLTF
TRBV5-1,TRBJ2-1,CASSGPSGSAGNEQFF
TRBV11-2,TRBJ2-7,CASSYQSQGGTYEQYF
TRBV7-2,TRBJ2-3,CASRTSGRAADTQYF
TRBV29-1,TRBJ2-7,CSVEPGTGTYEQYF
TRBV6-6,TRBJ2-3,CASSGLADTDTQYF
TRBV7-8,TRBJ1-1,CASSLALGAVGEAFF
TRBV13,TRBJ2-4,CASSFSLGGLAKNIQYF
TRBV15,TRBJ2-4,CATSRAENIQYF
TRBV7-9,TRBJ2-5,CASSSWTSGTSGETQYF
TRBV10-3,TRBJ2-3,CAIRGSGRASTDTQYF
TRBV5-4,TRBJ2-3,CASSLGTSGRRTTDTQYF
TRBV5-1,TRBJ2-7,CASSAGTGDSYEQYF
TRBV7-6,TRBJ1-1,CASSPGMWNTEAFF
TRBV27,TRBJ2-1,CASSLIPLGLAGASYNEQFF
TRBV28,TRBJ1-2,CASNQGSGGYGYTF
TRBV7-2,TRBJ1-5,CASSLALQGGNQPQHF
TRBV10-1,TRBJ2-4,CASSESGTSGAKNIQYF
TRBV9,TRBJ2-3,CASTLGVGGSTDTQYF
TRBV5-1,TRBJ2-1,CASTAGQRYYNEQFF
TRBV7-9,TRBJ1-4,CASSWGRANEKLFF
TRBV2,TRBJ2-7,CASSGTGTNYEQYF
TRBV5-4,TRBJ1-2,CASSFGGNYGYTF
TRBV18,TRBJ1-3,CASSRRTESGNTIYF
TRBV6-1,TRBJ1-3,CASSEVPRSSGNTIYF
TRBV27,TRBJ2-2,CASKRSGELFF
TRBV29-1,TRBJ2-3,CSGRGTGGFSDTQYF
TRBV18,TRBJ2-7,CASSPQRARAIYEQYF
TRBV7-2,TRBJ2-2,CASSSPTSGISTGELFF
TRBV5-1,TRBJ2-3,CASSSTGFTDTQYF
TRBV7-8,TRBJ2-7,CASSLEQLSYEQYF
TRBV5-1,TRBJ1-1,CASSAIGDGGTEAFF
TRBV18,TRBJ1-2,CASSPLGQGSYGYTF
TRBV7-9,TRBJ1-2,CASSRHDRAYTF
TRBV11-2,TRBJ1-4,CASSNRMTGGNFQLFF
TRBV5-8,TRBJ2-1,CASSFGTSGYNEQFF
TRBV5-1,TRBJ2-7,CASSIDRYEQYF
TRBV2,TRBJ2-6,CASSLRQGALPLTF
TRBV19,TRBJ2-7,CASNSGTQSYEQYF
TRBV11-2,TRBJ2-3,CASSLEGVNTDTQYF
TRBV29-1,TRBJ2-5,CSSRRLAVQETQYF
TRBV11-2,TRBJ1-5,CASSSGQFQPQHF
TRBV30,TRBJ2-7,CAWSRGREGYEQYF
TRBV7-2,TRBJ2-1,CASSSGLAFGDEQFF
TRBV30,TRBJ1-5,CAWSVRQRYNSNQPQHF
TRBV7-3,TRBJ1-1,CASSLVGATTEAFF
TRBV27,TRBJ1-1,CASSPYRAETEAFF
TRBV5-1,TRBJ2-7,CASSGGLAGYEQYF
TRBV10-3,TRBJ2-7,CAISESTRARGEQYF
TRBV28,TRBJ1-5,CASSPGGSNQPQHF